The TCR beta chain under discussion was sequenced for a study of post-analysis software for immune sequencing data. The overall study: Patients with relapsing-remitting, secondary progressive and progressive-relapsing multiple sclerosis courses were all represented.

The V end was cut by 5 bases, the J end by 7 bases, with 18 bases between. Germline-derived CDR1 and CDR2 are SGHVS and FQNEAQ. The CDR3 is 15 amino acids. A remark on this clonotype: Its antigen is unidentified.

Whole-study findings and limits: Those samples that were prepared in the same batch co-clustered strongly by F measure. In multiple sclerosis, normalized Chao1 diversity was significantly below that of controls. TRBV5-6, TRBV5-1 and TRBV20-1 belonged to a set of a handful of TRBV segments that were more frequent in patients than controls.

Incorporated into the TCR beta cDNA libraries were unique molecular identifiers, which served to reduce PCR and sequencing biases. When about 0.95 to 10 million T cells were used, they gave 500,000 or so cDNA molecules. Via MiXCR, TCRdb re-called the PCR reads, giving one row per CDR3 protein. The sample has about 770,000 distinct CDR3 sequences, roughly 46% seen once. Sequencing was done on a sample of blood. This clonotype was obtained from a girl between 10 and 17 years old with multiple sclerosis. V usage is TRBV7-8 and J usage is TRBJ2-1; D call uncertain. In nucleotides, the CDR3 is TGTGCCAGCAGCCCTTATTTGGGGATGGGGAATGAGCAGTTCTTC. Residues: CASSPYLGMGNEQFF.